This TCR beta chain is drawn from a study of blood T cell repertoires in COVID-19. At the level of the study: Material from acute and convalescent COVID-19 was sourced from the United States, Italy and Spain. T cells, B-cell-depleted T cells, or PBMCs supplied cDNA or gDNA.

Study processing details: Quantification of nucleated cells was approximated via reference gene primer amplification. Profiled with immunoSEQ multiplex PCR; TCRdb holds only in-frame clones, not every one. V and J calls and clone size are copied from that table; D and trimming were computed from the DNA. The data show approximately 65,000 clones, with around 86% seen just once and more than 0.95% held by the top ten. The sample taken for sequencing was peripheral blood. This TCR was recovered from a man in his forties with acute or convalescent COVID-19.

The CDR3 DNA reads TGTGCCAGCTCCAGACCAGGGACAGGTGAAGCTTTCTTT. This gives the protein CASSRPGTGEAFF. The J gene is TRBJ1-1, the V gene TRBV2, with 8 positions matching TRBD1. The CDR3 extends over 13 amino acids. Unmatched junction bases numbered 9, after V lost 8 bases and J lost 7 bases. Germline V gene sequence: CDR1 SNHLY, CDR2 FYNNEI.